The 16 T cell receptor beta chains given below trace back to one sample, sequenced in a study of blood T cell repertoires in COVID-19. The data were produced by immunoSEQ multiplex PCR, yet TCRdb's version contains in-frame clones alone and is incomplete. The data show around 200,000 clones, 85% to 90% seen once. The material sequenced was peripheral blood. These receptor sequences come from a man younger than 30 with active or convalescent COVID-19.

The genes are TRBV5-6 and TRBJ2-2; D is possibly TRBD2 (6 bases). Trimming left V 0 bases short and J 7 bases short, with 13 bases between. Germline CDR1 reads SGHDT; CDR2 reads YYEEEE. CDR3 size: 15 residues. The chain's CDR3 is CASSLGSGGIGELFF. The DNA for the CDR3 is TGTGCCAGCAGCTTGGGGTCCGGGGGAATCGGGGAGCTGTTTTTT.

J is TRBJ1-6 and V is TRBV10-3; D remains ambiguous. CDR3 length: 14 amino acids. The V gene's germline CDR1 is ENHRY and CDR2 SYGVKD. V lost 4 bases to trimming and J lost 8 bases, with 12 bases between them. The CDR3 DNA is TGTGCCATCAGTGTGTTGGAGCTAGATTCACCCCTCCACTTT. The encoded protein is CAISVLELDSPLHF.

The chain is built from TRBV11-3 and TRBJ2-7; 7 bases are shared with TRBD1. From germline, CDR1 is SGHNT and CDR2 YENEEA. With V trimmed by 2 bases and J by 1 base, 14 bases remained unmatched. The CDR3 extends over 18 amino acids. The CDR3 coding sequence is TGTGCCAGCAGCTTAAATCGGCCCGACAGGGTCTCTTCCTACGAGCAGTACTTC. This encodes CASSLNRPDRVSSYEQYF.

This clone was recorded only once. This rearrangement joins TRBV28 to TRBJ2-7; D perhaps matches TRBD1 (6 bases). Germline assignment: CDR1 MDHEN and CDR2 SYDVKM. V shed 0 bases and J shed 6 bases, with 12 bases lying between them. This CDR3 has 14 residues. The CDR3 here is CASSLWRQGIEQYF. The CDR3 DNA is TGTGCCAGCAGTTTATGGCGGCAGGGGATCGAGCAGTACTTC.

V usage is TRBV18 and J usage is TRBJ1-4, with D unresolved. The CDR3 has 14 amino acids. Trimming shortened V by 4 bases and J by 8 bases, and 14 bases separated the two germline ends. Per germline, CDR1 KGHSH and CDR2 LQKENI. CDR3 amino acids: CASSLAVYPEKLFF. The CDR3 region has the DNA TGTGCCAGCTCACTGGCCGTGTATCCCGAAAAACTGTTTTTT.

The CDR3 protein is CASSSPGGGNTIYF. For the CDR3, the DNA is TGTGCCAGCAGCTCACCGGGAGGAGGAAACACCATATATTTT. The chain recombines TRBV6-6 with TRBJ1-3; D is unresolved. The CDR3 has 14 residues. Germline-derived CDR1 and CDR2 are MNHNY and SVGAGI (reference sequence). Trimming cost V 6 bases and J 4 bases, with 13 bases left between them.

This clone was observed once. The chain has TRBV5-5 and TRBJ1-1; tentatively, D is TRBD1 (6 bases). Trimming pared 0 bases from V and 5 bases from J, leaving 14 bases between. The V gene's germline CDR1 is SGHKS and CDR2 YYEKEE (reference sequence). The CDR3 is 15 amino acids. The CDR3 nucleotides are TGTGCCAGCAGCTTGGAACTGGGGGCGTGGACTGAAGCTTTCTTT. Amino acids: CASSLELGAWTEAFF.

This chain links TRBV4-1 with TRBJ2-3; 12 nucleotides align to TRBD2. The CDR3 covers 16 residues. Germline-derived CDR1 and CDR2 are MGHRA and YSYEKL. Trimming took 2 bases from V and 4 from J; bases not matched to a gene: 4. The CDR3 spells CASSQRLAGEADTQYF. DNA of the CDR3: TGCGCCAGCAGCCAACGACTAGCGGGGGAGGCAGATACGCAGTATTTT.

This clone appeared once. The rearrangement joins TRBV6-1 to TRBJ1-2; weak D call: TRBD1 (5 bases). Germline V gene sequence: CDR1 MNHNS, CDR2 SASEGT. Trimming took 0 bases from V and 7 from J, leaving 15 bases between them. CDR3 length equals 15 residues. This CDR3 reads CASSEAIVQAAGYTF. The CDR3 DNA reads TGTGCCAGCAGTGAAGCCATAGTACAGGCCGCTGGCTACACCTTC.

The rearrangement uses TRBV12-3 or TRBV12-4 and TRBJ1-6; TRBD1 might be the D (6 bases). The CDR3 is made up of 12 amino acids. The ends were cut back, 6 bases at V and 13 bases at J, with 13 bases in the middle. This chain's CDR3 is CASSHRAPPLHF. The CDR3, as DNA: TGTGCCAGCAGCCACAGGGCCCCCCCCCTCCACTTT.

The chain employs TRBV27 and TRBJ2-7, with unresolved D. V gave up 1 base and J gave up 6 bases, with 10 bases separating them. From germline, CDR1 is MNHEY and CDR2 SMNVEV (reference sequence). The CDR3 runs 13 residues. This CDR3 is CASSLYRGSEQYF. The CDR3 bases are TGTGCCAGCAGTTTATACCGTGGCTCCGAGCAGTACTTC.

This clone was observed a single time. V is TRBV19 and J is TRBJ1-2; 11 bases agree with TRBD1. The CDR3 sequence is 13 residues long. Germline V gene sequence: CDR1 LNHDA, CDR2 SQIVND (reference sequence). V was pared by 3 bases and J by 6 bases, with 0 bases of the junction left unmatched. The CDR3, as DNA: TGTGCCAGTAGTATGGGACAGGGGGATGGCTACACCTTC. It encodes CASSMGQGDGYTF.

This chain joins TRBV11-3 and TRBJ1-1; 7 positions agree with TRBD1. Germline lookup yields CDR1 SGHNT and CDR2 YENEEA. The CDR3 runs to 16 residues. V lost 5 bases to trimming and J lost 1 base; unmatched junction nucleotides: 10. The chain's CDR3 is CASSPGEGAGNTEAFF. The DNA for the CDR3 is TGTGCCAGCAGCCCGGGTGAGGGGGCGGGGAACACTGAAGCTTTCTTT.

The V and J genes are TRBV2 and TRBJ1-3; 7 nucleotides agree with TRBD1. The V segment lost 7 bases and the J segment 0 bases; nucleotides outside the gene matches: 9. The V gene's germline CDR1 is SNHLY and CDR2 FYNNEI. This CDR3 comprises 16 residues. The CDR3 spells CASNLGQAFSGNTIYF. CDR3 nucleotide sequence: TGTGCCAGCAACCTCGGACAGGCTTTCTCTGGAAACACCATATATTTT. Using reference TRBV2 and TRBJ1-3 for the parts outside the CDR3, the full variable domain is EPEVTQTPSHQVTQMGQEVILRCVPISNHLYFYWYRQILGQKVEFLVSFYNNEISEKSEIFDDQFSVERPDGSNFTLKIRSTKLEDSAMYFCASNLGQAFSGNTIYFGEGSWLTVV.

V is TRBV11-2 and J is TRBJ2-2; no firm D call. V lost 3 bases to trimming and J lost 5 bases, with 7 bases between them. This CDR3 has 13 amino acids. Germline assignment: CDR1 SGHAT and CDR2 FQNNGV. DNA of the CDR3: TGTGCCAGCAGCTTGTTCCGGACCGGGGAGCTGTTTTTT. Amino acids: CASSLFRTGELFF.

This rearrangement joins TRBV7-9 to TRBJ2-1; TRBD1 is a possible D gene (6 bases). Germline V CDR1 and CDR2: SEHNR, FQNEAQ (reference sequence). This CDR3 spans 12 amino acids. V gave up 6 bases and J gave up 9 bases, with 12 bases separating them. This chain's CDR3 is CASRTGISEQFF. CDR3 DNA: TGTGCCAGCAGAACAGGGATTTCTGAGCAGTTCTTC.